Listed below are T cell receptor beta chains from one sample, sequenced in a study of T cell responses to AZD1222 COVID-19 vaccine. Only in-frame clones appear in the TCRdb table, and some are missing; sequencing was by immunoSEQ multiplex PCR. The sample holds around 88,000 clones; approximately 85% are singletons and the top ten take around 5.8%. The specimen comprised peripheral blood, sampled on day 0 of AZD1222 vaccination. The receptors were sampled from an adult in good health. The CDR3 runs from the conserved cysteine through the conserved F or W. A D gene is named only where the DNA matches it firmly. Clone size appears in some rows only: once, few, many, or a class for an expanded clone.

D	V	J	size	DNA	CDR3
-	TRBV5-4	TRBJ2-1	-	TGTGCCAGCAGCAACTTCAATGAGCAGTTCTTC	CASSNFNEQFF
TRBD2	TRBV7-3	TRBJ2-1	-	TGTGCCAGCAGCTTAACTAGCGGGAGTTCCCACAATGAGCAGTTCTTC	CASSLTSGSSHNEQFF
TRBD1	TRBV5-6	TRBJ1-2	-	TGTGCCAGCAGCAGTGCCGGGACAGGGGGGCACTATGGCTACACCTTC	CASSSAGTGGHYGYTF
TRBD1	TRBV27	TRBJ2-1	-	TGTGCCAGCAGCCGCCGACCGGGACAGGCGGTCAATGAGCAGTTCTTC	CASSRRPGQAVNEQFF
TRBD2	TRBV27	TRBJ2-3	-	TGTGCCAGCAGTCCTCTAGCGGGTTTAGATACGCAGTATTTT	CASSPLAGLDTQYF
-	TRBV29-1	TRBJ2-3	-	TGCAGCGTGGGTAATCTTGTTCGCCCCGAGGCGGGAAAGAGAGCGGATACGCAGTATTTT	CSVGNLVRPEAGKRADTQYF
TRBD1	TRBV11-2	TRBJ2-5	-	TGTGCCAGCAGCTTAGTGTCAGGGGGCTATCGAGAAGAGACCCAGTACTTC	CASSLVSGGYREETQYF
-	TRBV19	TRBJ1-2	few	TGTGCCAGTAGTATAGATCCCGGGGGATCTTATGGCTACACCTTC	CASSIDPGGSYGYTF
-	TRBV5-1	TRBJ1-6	-	TGCGCCAGCAGCTTGGGACAGGAAAAATATAATTCACCCCTCCACTTT	CASSLGQEKYNSPLHF
TRBD1	TRBV10-3	TRBJ2-7	-	TGTGCCATCAGTGAGGTCACAGGGGGTTCCTACGAGCAGTACTTC	CAISEVTGGSYEQYF
TRBD2	TRBV13	TRBJ2-1	-	TGTGCCAGCAGCTTAGGGGGACTAGCGGGAGGTAATGAGCAGTTCTTC	CASSLGGLAGGNEQFF
-	TRBV28	TRBJ1-2	-	TGTGCCAGCAGTTTTCCCCTAAGTTTTGGCGTAGGTGAGTCCGGCTACACCTTC	CASSFPLSFGVGESGYTF
TRBD2	TRBV9	TRBJ2-3	-	TGTGCCAGCAGCGCCGCCCCACTAGCGGGAGGGCGAGATACGCAGTATTTT	CASSAAPLAGGRDTQYF
TRBD1	TRBV29-1	TRBJ2-7	-	TGCAGCGTCCCCGGGACAGGGCCCTACGAGCAGTACTTC	CSVPGTGPYEQYF
-	TRBV10-3	TRBJ1-2	-	TGTGCCATCATGGCCGGATGGGGGGATGGTGGCTACACCTTC	CAIMAGWGDGGYTF
-	TRBV19	TRBJ1-2	few	TGTGCCAGTTGCCCCCAGGGAATTGGGTATGGCTACACCTTC	CASCPQGIGYGYTF
TRBD2	TRBV19	TRBJ2-4	-	TGTGCCAGTAGTCCGGGACTAGCGGGAGGAGGGATTGGGGCCAAAAACATTCAGTACTTC	CASSPGLAGGGIGAKNIQYF
-	TRBV11-3	TRBJ2-1	-	TGTGCCAGCAGCGCGGCTAGTAGGTACAATGAGCAGTTCTTC	CASSAASRYNEQFF
TRBD1	TRBV27	TRBJ1-5	-	TGTGCCAGCAGTTTACCTATCATTATCCCGGATACGGACAGGGTAGGGTCTACGGATCAGCCCCAGCATTTT	CASSLPIIIPDTDRVGSTDQPQHF
-	TRBV7-2	TRBJ2-2	-	TGTGCCAGCAGCTTAGGGGTTAGCCAGACCGGGGAGCTGTTTTTT	CASSLGVSQTGELFF
-	TRBV27	TRBJ2-1	-	TGTGCCAGCAGTTCTTTTAGCCCCTACAATGAGCAGTTCTTC	CASSSFSPYNEQFF
-	TRBV21-1	TRBJ2-5	-	TGTGCCAGCAGCAAAATGACCAGCCAAGAGACCCAGTACTTC	CASSKMTSQETQYF
-	TRBV27	TRBJ2-1	-	TGTGCCAGCAGTTTATGGGGTGAGCAGTTCTTC	CASSLWGEQFF
TRBD1	TRBV7-2	TRBJ2-7	few	TGTGCCAGCAGCTTATTTGGACAGGGTCTGAACGAGCAGTACTTC	CASSLFGQGLNEQYF
TRBD2	TRBV5-1	TRBJ2-5	-	TGCGCCAGCAGCTTGGGGACTAGCCAAGAGACCCAGTACTTC	CASSLGTSQETQYF
TRBD2	TRBV29-1	TRBJ2-1	-	TGCAGCGTACTTAGCGGGAGTCACCCGTTCTTC	CSVLSGSHPFF
-	TRBV19	TRBJ1-6	-	TGTGCCACCAAACCGACACGGTATAATTCACCCCTCCACTTT	CATKPTRYNSPLHF
-	TRBV28	TRBJ2-7	-	TGTGCCAGCAGTTTGGGGCTAGCCAAGTCCTACGAGCAGTACTTC	CASSLGLAKSYEQYF
-	TRBV10-2	TRBJ2-6	-	TGCGCCAGCAGTGAGTCGACGGGGGCAGGCTCTGGGGCCAACGTCCTGACTTTC	CASSESTGAGSGANVLTF
-	TRBV13	TRBJ2-5	few	TGTGCCAGCAGCCGCACGGGGGGCCGGGAGGAGACCCAGTACTTC	CASSRTGGREETQYF
TRBD1	TRBV6-2/TRBV6-3	TRBJ2-7	once	TGTGCCAGCAGTTTACGACAGGGGACCTACGAGCAGTACTTC	CASSLRQGTYEQYF
TRBD2	TRBV27	TRBJ2-5	-	TGTGCCAGCAGTTTACAGGCGGGAGGACAAGAGACCCAGTACTTC	CASSLQAGGQETQYF
-	TRBV3-1/TRBV3-2	TRBJ2-2	-	TGTGCCAGCAGCCAAGGTTTGAAGGGCTCAGGCGGGGAGCTGTTTTTT	CASSQGLKGSGGELFF
-	TRBV14	TRBJ2-6	-	TGTGCCAGCAGCCAATCTGGGGCCAACGTCCTGACTTTC	CASSQSGANVLTF
TRBD2	TRBV20-1	TRBJ2-1	-	TGCAGTACCCCCACTAGCGGGTTCGTGTTCTTC	CSTPTSGFVFF
TRBD1	TRBV19	TRBJ1-2	once	TGTGCCAGTAGTATCGGGACAGACCTTTATGGCTACACCTTC	CASSIGTDLYGYTF
-	TRBV24-1	TRBJ2-2	once	-	CATSVPGSTGELFF
-	TRBV19	TRBJ1-5	few	TGTGCCAGTAGTATACCAAATCAGCCCCAGCATTTT	CASSIPNQPQHF
-	TRBV18	TRBJ1-2	-	TGTGCCAGCTCAGGGACGGCTAACTATGGCTACACCTTC	CASSGTANYGYTF
-	TRBV4-1	TRBJ2-7	-	TGCGCCAGCAGCTCCCAACTTGGCTCCTACGAGCAGTACTTC	CASSSQLGSYEQYF
-	TRBV19	TRBJ1-5	-	TGTGCCAGTAGTCTCCGACAGGGCAATCAGCCCCAGCATTTT	CASSLRQGNQPQHF
-	TRBV5-6	TRBJ1-1	-	TGTGCCAGCAGCTTGGTTCCCATACAGGGCCTCGGTGAAGCTTTCTTT	CASSLVPIQGLGEAFF
TRBD2	TRBV28	TRBJ2-1	-	TGTGCCAGTTTCTCTAGCGGGAGCCGGGGCTACAATGAGCAGTTCTTC	CASFSSGSRGYNEQFF
TRBD1	TRBV5-4	TRBJ1-2	-	TGTGCCAGCAGCCTCTGGGACAGGGGTTATGGCTACACCTTC	CASSLWDRGYGYTF
-	TRBV2	TRBJ1-6	few	TGTGCCAGCAGCGCGCAGACGGCAGGCTACTCACCCCTCCACTTT	CASSAQTAGYSPLHF
TRBD1	TRBV30	TRBJ2-4	-	TGTGCCTGGAGCCCAGACAGGGATGGGCCCAAAAACATTCAGTACTTC	CAWSPDRDGPKNIQYF
-	TRBV4-3	TRBJ2-3	-	TGCGCCAGCAGCCAAGTGCTCGGGAACACAGATACGCAGTATTTT	CASSQVLGNTDTQYF
-	TRBV28	TRBJ2-3	-	TGTGCCAGCAGCCCCGTCACAGATACGCAGTATTTT	CASSPVTDTQYF
-	TRBV7-9	TRBJ1-6	-	TGTGCCAGCAGCTTAGGCGGGACTCATAATTCACCCCTCCACTTT	CASSLGGTHNSPLHF
TRBD1	TRBV19	TRBJ2-2	-	TGTGCCAGTAGAAAGGACAGGGGAGGCACCGGGGAGCTGTTTTTT	CASRKDRGGTGELFF
TRBD2	TRBV6-2/TRBV6-3	TRBJ2-7	-	TGTGCCAGCAGTTACGGGACTAGCTACGAGCAGTACTTC	CASSYGTSYEQYF
-	TRBV10-3	TRBJ2-5	-	TGTGCCATCAGTGAGCAACAACAGGGAAATCAAGAGACCCAGTACTTC	CAISEQQQGNQETQYF
TRBD2	TRBV7-8	TRBJ2-1	-	TGTGCCAGCAGCTCGGGACTAGCGGGAGTGTACAATGAGCAGTTCTTC	CASSSGLAGVYNEQFF
TRBD1	TRBV30	TRBJ1-4	-	TGTGCCTGGAGTGACGGACAGGGGGCAACTAATGAAAAACTGTTTTTT	CAWSDGQGATNEKLFF
-	TRBV24-1	TRBJ2-1	-	TGTGCCACCAGTCGCGGTTACAATGAGCAGTTCTTC	CATSRGYNEQFF